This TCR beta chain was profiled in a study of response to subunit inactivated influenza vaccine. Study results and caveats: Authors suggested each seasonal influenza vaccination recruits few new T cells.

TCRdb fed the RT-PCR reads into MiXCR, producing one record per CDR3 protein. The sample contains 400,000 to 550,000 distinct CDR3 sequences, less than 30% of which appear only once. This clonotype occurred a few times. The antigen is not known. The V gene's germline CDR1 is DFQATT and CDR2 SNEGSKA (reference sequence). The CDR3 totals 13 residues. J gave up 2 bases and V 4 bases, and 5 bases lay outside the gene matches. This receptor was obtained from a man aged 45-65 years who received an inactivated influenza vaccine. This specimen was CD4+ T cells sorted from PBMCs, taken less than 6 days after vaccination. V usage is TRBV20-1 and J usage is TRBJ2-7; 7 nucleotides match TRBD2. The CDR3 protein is CSATPGLPYEQYF. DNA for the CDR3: TGCAGTGCTACCCCGGGACTACCCTACGAGCAGTACTTC.